This T cell receptor (beta chain) was identified in a study of T-cell reconstitution after alpha-beta-depleted transplantation in children. Notes on the study in general: Newly produced T cells mostly accounted for T-cell counts and diversity one year post-transplant.

Researchers prepared the TCRbeta library using unique molecular identifiers, the study reports. TCRdb passed the PCR reads through MiXCR, listing each CDR3 protein once. The sample carries roughly 74,000 distinct CDR3 sequences, 15% to 20% recorded once. Germline CDR1 and CDR2: SGHRS and YFSETQ. This CDR3 spans 13 amino acids. V gave up 0 bases and J gave up 2 bases, with 6 bases separating them. With respect to this clonotype: Its specificity is unknown.

This clonotype was obtained from a male patient between 2 and 15 years old who had a stem cell transplant for acute lymphoblastic leukemia, so the T cells may come from the graft donor. The sequencing used PBMCs, mostly from graft donor cells, collected 360 days after TCRalphabeta/CD19-depleted stem cell transplant. The genes are TRBV5-1 and TRBJ2-7; possibly TRBD1 for D (5 bases). The CDR3: CASSLGTTYEQYF. The CDR3 DNA sequence: TGCGCCAGCAGCTTGGGGACAACCTACGAGCAGTACTTC.